This T cell receptor beta chain was retrieved from a study of blood T cell repertoires in COVID-19. Study-wide background: COVID-19 samples, acute and convalescent, were from the United States, Italy and Spain. Nucleic acid was either cDNA or gDNA, and it came from T cells, B-cell-depleted T cells, or PBMCs.

TCRdb's copy holds only in-frame clones and misses some; the assay was immunoSEQ multiplex PCR. The profile shows 190,000 or so clones, 70% to 90% of them singletons. This sequence originates from a woman aged 70-85 years with acute or convalescent COVID-19. Sequencing input: peripheral blood.

The CDR3, as DNA: TGTGCCACCATCCTACAGGGGGCGAGAAACACCATATATTTT. Protein sequence: CATILQGARNTIYF. The rearrangement joins TRBV28 to TRBJ1-3; the match to TRBD1 covers 9 bases. CDR1 is MDHEN and CDR2 is SYDVKM in the germline V gene. The CDR3 totals 14 residues. Unmatched junction bases numbered 9, after V lost 10 bases and J lost 5 bases.